This TCR beta chain was identified in a study of T cells in Graves' hyperthyroidism and ophthalmopathy. Study conclusions and caveats: With a median lead of about six months before onset, the model predicted ophthalmopathy.

With respect to this clonotype: Antigen: not known.

Per the germline V gene, CDR1 is MNHNS and CDR2 is SASEGT. Trimming took 6 bases from V and 4 from J, leaving 13 bases between them. The CDR3 length is 13 residues. There were TCR beta CDR3 regions amplified from RNA transcripts. The primer set for the first-round RT-PCR of the TCR CDR3 was HTBI. TCRdb redid the calling of the multiplex PCR reads with MiXCR, one entry per CDR3 protein. The sample comprises 350,000 or so distinct CDR3 sequences, 15% to 20% of which are singletons, and less than 20% rests with the top ten. The material sequenced was blood. This chain connects TRBV6-1 to TRBJ2-7, with TRBD2 as a possible D gene (6 bases). The TCR sequence derives from a middle-aged woman with Graves' ophthalmopathy. The CDR3 region is CASRGPGAYEQYF. The CDR3 bases are TGTGCCAGCAGGGGACCGGGAGCGTACGAGCAGTACTTC.